This record looks at one T cell receptor (beta chain) sequence and its context. This specimen belongs to a study of cytomegalovirus exposure and HLA in healthy donors. Assay: immunoSEQ multiplex PCR; the TCRdb copy retains only in-frame clones and omits some. The sample has approximately 180,000 clones; approximately 86% are singletons. Trimming stripped 8 bases from V and 4 bases from J, with 14 bases between. The CDR3 extends over 14 amino acids. Germline V gene data show CDR1 as MNHNY and CDR2 as SVGAGI (reference sequence). The receptor's source is a man between 18 and 35 years old in good health and CMV-seropositive. This chain connects TRBV6-6 to TRBJ2-2; D perhaps matches TRBD2 (6 bases). The sample was PBMCs. The CDR3 DNA follows: TGTGCCAGCCGCCGGGGGAGGAGCACCGGGGAGCTGTTTTTT. It encodes CASRRGRSTGELFF.